One sample yielded the 25 T cell receptor beta chains listed below, sequenced in a study of T cells in Graves' hyperthyroidism and ophthalmopathy. Researchers took RNA transcripts and amplified the TCR beta CDR3 regions from them. First-round RT-PCR with HTBI primers amplified the TCR CDR3 region. TCRdb re-derived calls from the multiplex PCR reads in MiXCR, one entry per CDR3 protein. The repertoire includes about 300,000 distinct CDR3 sequences, 20% to 25% of them detected once, and approximately 30% sits in the top ten. The source material was blood. Receptor source: a man aged 35 to 55 with Graves' hyperthyroidism that later progressed to Graves' ophthalmopathy.

This clonotype was counted ten times or more. The J gene is TRBJ2-5, the V gene TRBV5-1; D is uncertain. The germline V gene has CDR1 SGHRS and CDR2 YFSETQ. V was trimmed by 4 bases and J by 1 base, leaving 8 bases between them. CDR3 length equals 13 residues. The CDR3 sequence is CASSEDTQETQYF. CDR3 nucleotide sequence: TGCGCCAGCAGCGAAGACACCCAAGAGACCCAGTACTTC.

At least ten counts were recorded for this clonotype. CDR3 region: CASSQVWNTEAFF. For the CDR3, the DNA is TGTGCCAGCAGCCAAGTGTGGAACACTGAAGCTTTCTTT. This chain joins TRBV14 and TRBJ1-1; D is uncertain. Germline CDR1 SGHDN, CDR2 FVKESK. This CDR3 is built from 13 residues. V lost 1 base and J 1 base, leaving 4 bases between the germline ends.

This clonotype has a count of ten or more. The junction does not match germline at one end; this may be a read error. The chain couples TRBV28 to TRBJ1-2, with D unclear. Germline V lookup: CDR1 MDHEN, CDR2 SYDVKM. The CDR3 covers 15 residues. CDR3 nucleotide sequence: TGTGCCAACAGTTTATACCCGACGGTCTCCTATGGCTACACCTTC. Residues: CANSLYPTVSYGYTF.

This clonotype came up many times. The chain uses TRBV7-8 and TRBJ2-7; 13 bases match TRBD2. CDR3 length: 17 residues. V lost 0 bases to trimming and J lost 3 bases; unmatched junction nucleotides: 5. In germline, CDR1 is SGHVS, CDR2 FQNEAQ. CDR3 DNA: TGTGCCAGCAGCTTAGCGCACGGGACTAGCGGGAACTACGAGCAGTACTTC. This codes for CASSLAHGTSGNYEQYF.

V and J are TRBV7-2 and TRBJ2-7, with a possible D match to TRBD1 (6 bases). The ends were cut back, 5 bases at V and 6 bases at J, with 17 bases in the middle. This CDR3 has 14 residues. The V gene's germline CDR1 is SGHTA and CDR2 FQGNSA. The CDR3 loop is CASSRAGERGEQYF. DNA for the CDR3: TGTGCCAGCAGCCGAGCAGGGGAAAGGGGCGAGCAGTACTTC.

Only a few counts were recorded for this clonotype. The chain has TRBV5-4 and TRBJ2-7; maybe TRBD2 (7 bases). CDR1 is SGHNT and CDR2 is YYREEE in the germline V gene (reference sequence). CDR3 length: 15 residues. Trimming removed 4 bases from V and 3 bases from J, with 17 bases in between. The CDR3 DNA follows: TGTGCCAGCAGCCCCTCGGGGGGCTATTTCTACGAGCAGTACTTC. Residues: CASSPSGGYFYEQYF. The variable domain in full, completed from reference TRBV5-4 and TRBJ2-7, reads ETGVTQSPTHLIKTRGQQVTLRCSSQSGHNTVSWYQQALGQGPQFIFQYYREEENGRGNFPPRFSGLQFPNYSSELNVNALELDDSALYLCASSPSGGYFYEQYFGPGTRLTVT.

The chain combines TRBV30 with TRBJ1-2, with D uncertain. The length of the CDR3 is 16 residues. The V gene lost 0 bases and the J gene lost 10 bases, with 24 bases spanning the gap. CDR1 is GTSNPN and CDR2 is SVGIG in the germline V gene (reference sequence). The CDR3: CAWSVFMDPTLFNYTF. The CDR3 DNA sequence: TGTGCCTGGAGTGTATTTATGGATCCAACCCTCTTCAACTACACCTTC.

V gene TRBV6-5 combines with J gene TRBJ2-5, with D unresolved. Germline CDR1 reads MNHEY; CDR2 reads SVGAGI. V lost 2 bases, J lost 2 bases, and 12 bases lay in between. The CDR3 spans 15 residues. The DNA of the CDR3 is TGTGCCAGCAGTTACAACGGCGGCAGGCAAGAGACCCAGTACTTC. This encodes CASSYNGGRQETQYF.

The chain has TRBV12-3 or TRBV12-4 and TRBJ2-2, with D tentatively TRBD2 (5 bases). This CDR3 comprises 15 residues. Trimming removed 5 bases at V and 4 bases at J, with 14 bases between. Here the CDR3 DNA reads TGTGCCAGCAGTCGCCCCCTCGGAGGCACCGGGGAGCTGTTTTTT. Encoded protein: CASSRPLGGTGELFF.

This clonotype was seen repeatedly, ten times or more. The CDR3 sequence: CASSLRGGMMSNQPQHF. The CDR3 region has the DNA TGTGCCAGCAGCTTAAGGGGGGGGATGATGAGCAATCAGCCCCAGCATTTT. The J gene is TRBJ1-5, the V gene TRBV7-8; D may be TRBD1 (6 bases). This CDR3 spans 17 amino acids. Trimming pared 2 bases from V and 1 base from J, leaving 15 bases between. Germline CDR1 and CDR2: SGHVS and FQNEAQ.

There are many counts of this clonotype. The rearrangement joins TRBV15 to TRBJ2-7; TRBD2 agrees at 7 bases. Germline CDR1 is LNHNV and CDR2 is YYDKDF (reference sequence). Trimming at V came to 1 base and at J to 6 bases, leaving 9 bases not matched to a gene. The CDR3 is 15 amino acids. The CDR3 nucleotides read TGTGCCACCAGCAGAGTGCGGAGCGGGGCCAGCGAGCAGTACTTC. Translated: CATSRVRSGASEQYF.

The chain uses TRBV6-2 or TRBV6-3 and TRBJ2-5, with unresolved D. This CDR3 region has 16 residues. In germline, CDR1 is MNHEY, CDR2 SVGEGT. The V end was cut by 0 bases, the J end by 4 bases, with 15 bases between. The CDR3 loop is CASSYSLTGPRETQYF. Here the CDR3 DNA reads TGTGCCAGCAGTTACTCTTTGACTGGTCCCCGAGAGACCCAGTACTTC.

The table lists this clonotype with many counts. The chain links TRBV30 to TRBJ1-1; 10 nucleotides agree with TRBD1. Germline V lookup: CDR1 GTSNPN, CDR2 SVGIG (reference sequence). After removal of 4 bases from V and 6 bases from J, the junction contained 11 bases not matched to a gene. The CDR3 extends over 15 amino acids. The CDR3: CAWTVPGQGGAEAFF. CDR3 in DNA: TGTGCCTGGACCGTACCCGGACAGGGGGGTGCTGAAGCTTTCTTT.

This clonotype was picked up many times. This chain joins TRBV30 and TRBJ2-7; D unclear. The CDR3 runs 12 residues. In germline, CDR1 is GTSNPN, CDR2 SVGIG (reference sequence). V was cut by 6 bases and J by 5 bases, with 14 bases left in between. The CDR3 region has the DNA TGTGCCTGTCATAAGAGACTGAACGAGCAGTACTTC. Its protein product is CACHKRLNEQYF.

This rearrangement joins TRBV6-5 to TRBJ1-1; 8 nucleotides line up with TRBD1. This CDR3 is built from 13 residues. V dropped 6 bases and J dropped 9; count of bases not matched to a gene: 9. Germline CDR1 MNHEY, CDR2 SVGAGI. The CDR3 region has the DNA TGTGCCAGCAGGTACAACAGGGGGGCCAAAGCTTTCTTT. Amino acid sequence: CASRYNRGAKAFF.

At least ten counts were recorded for this clonotype. V usage is TRBV6-5 and J usage is TRBJ1-6; TRBD1 is a possible D gene (6 bases). In germline, CDR1 is MNHEY, CDR2 SVGAGI. This CDR3 spans 13 amino acids. V shed 6 bases and J shed 12 bases, with 15 bases lying between them. The DNA of the CDR3 is TGTGCCAGCAGGGGGACACAGCGGGGACCCCTCCACTTT. This gives the protein CASRGTQRGPLHF.

This clonotype has ten or more counts. The chain employs TRBV6-1 and TRBJ1-2, with a tentative D call TRBD1 (5 bases). The CDR3 has 15 residues. The ends were cut back, 7 bases at V and 2 bases at J, with 17 bases in the middle. CDR1 MNHNS and CDR2 SASEGT come from the germline V gene. The CDR3 is CASKPGGGTNYGYTF. CDR3 coding DNA: TGTGCCAGCAAACCCGGCGGGGGGACGAACTATGGCTACACCTTC.

This sequence joins TRBV6-5 and TRBJ2-2; the match to TRBD2 covers 10 bases. Germline CDR1 reads MNHEY; CDR2 reads SVGAGI. Trimming cost V 4 bases and J 4 bases; bases outside gene matches: 3. The CDR3 has 15 residues. This CDR3 is CASSLLAGLTGELFF. The DNA for the CDR3 is TGTGCCAGCAGTTTACTAGCGGGGCTCACCGGGGAGCTGTTTTTT.

This clonotype showed up many times. This chain joins TRBV5-1 and TRBJ1-2; D is ambiguous. Germline V gene sequence: CDR1 SGHRS, CDR2 YFSETQ. CDR3 length: 14 residues. Trimming took off 4 bases at V and 3 bases at J, with 13 bases between the two ends. CDR3: CASSIGPQDYGYTF. CDR3 sequence (DNA): TGCGCCAGCAGCATTGGGCCTCAGGACTATGGCTACACCTTC. The full variable domain, in which reference TRBV5-1 and TRBJ1-2 provide the parts outside the CDR3, is KAGVTQTPRYLIKTRGQQVTLSCSPISGHRSVSWYQQTPGQGLQFLFEYFSETQRNKGNFPGRFSGRQFSNSRSEMNVSTLELGDSALYLCASSIGPQDYGYTFGSGTRLTVV.

The table lists this clonotype with many counts. The chain is built from TRBV12-3 or TRBV12-4 and TRBJ2-7; the match to TRBD1 covers 9 bases. The J segment lost 3 bases and the V segment lost 6 bases, leaving 6 bases of the junction unmatched. The CDR3 contains 14 residues. The CDR3 DNA reads TGTGCCAGCAGGACATCGGGACAGGGCTACGAGCAGTACTTC. This encodes CASRTSGQGYEQYF.

This clonotype appeared many times. The chain joins TRBV18 to TRBJ2-5; a weak D match, TRBD2 (5 bases). The V and J ends lost 3 bases and 7 bases respectively, with 18 bases between them. CDR3 length: 15 amino acids. CDR1 is KGHSH and CDR2 is LQKENI in the germline V gene. The CDR3 loop reads CASSPTGNSPGTQYF. The DNA for the CDR3 is TGTGCCAGCTCACCCACCGGGAACAGCCCGGGGACCCAGTACTTC.

A few counts support this clonotype. The CDR3 DNA follows: TGCGCCAGCAGCGGCATCAGGGGTCCGGGGGAGCAGTACTTC. This translates into CASSGIRGPGEQYF. This chain connects TRBV5-1 to TRBJ2-7; D is perhaps TRBD1 (6 bases). This CDR3 spans 14 amino acids. V was cut by 4 bases and J by 7 bases, with 18 bases left in between. The germline V gene has CDR1 SGHRS and CDR2 YFSETQ.

This clonotype was seen at least ten times. The rearrangement joins TRBV20-1 to TRBJ1-5; 8 nucleotides agree with TRBD1. Germline loops: CDR1 DFQATT, CDR2 SNEGSKA (reference sequence). This CDR3 is 14 amino acids long. The V segment lost 4 bases and the J segment 7 bases; nucleotides outside the gene matches: 9. The CDR3 sequence: CSAIDRGAWQPQHF. Written as DNA, the CDR3 is TGCAGTGCTATAGACAGGGGCGCATGGCAGCCCCAGCATTTT.

At least ten counts were recorded for this clonotype. The V and J genes are TRBV20-1 and TRBJ1-5; D gene unclear. CDR1 is DFQATT and CDR2 is SNEGSKA in the germline V gene (reference sequence). The CDR3 runs 15 residues. The germline V and J ends were trimmed by 3 bases and 2 bases, with 14 bases remaining between them. CDR3 sequence: CSASVLEGGNQPQHF. In DNA form, the CDR3 reads TGCAGTGCTAGTGTTCTCGAGGGTGGCAATCAGCCCCAGCATTTT.

This clonotype showed up just a few times. The rearrangement links TRBV6-5 to TRBJ1-5, with a possible D match to TRBD1 (6 bases). V lost 6 bases, J lost 9 bases, and 21 bases lay in between. This CDR3 has 15 amino acids. Germline assignment: CDR1 MNHEY and CDR2 SVGAGI. The CDR3 bases are TGTGCCAGCAGCTATAACCCCCAGGGGCTCCCGCCCCAGCATTTT. Protein: CASSYNPQGLPPQHF.